These T cell receptor beta chains were read from a single sample in a study of T-cell reconstitution after alpha-beta-depleted transplantation in children. MiXCR, applied by TCRdb to the PCR reads, yields one record per CDR3 protein. The repertoire holds some 300,000 distinct CDR3 sequences, with about 9.4% as singletons. The specimen comprised PBMCs from the stem cell graft donor, sampled from the stem cell graft. The receptors were gathered from a human donor who donated a stem cell graft to a child with acute lymphoblastic leukemia. CDR3s include the opening cysteine and the closing phenylalanine or tryptophan. D genes are given only for firm matches. Only part of the rows carry a size: once, few, many, or a class if the clone is expanded.

TRBV29-1,TRBJ1-4,few,.,TGCAGCGTTGAGGGGCCGTTGGGTGAAAAACTGTTTTTT,CSVEGPLGEKLFF
TRBV7-2,TRBJ1-4,.,TRBD1,TGTGCCAGCAGCTTATCGGGACAGGGGTACGAAAAACTGTTTTTT,CASSLSGQGYEKLFF
TRBV12-3/TRBV12-4,TRBJ2-4,few,.,TGTGCCAGCAGTTTAGAGGGCAGAAAAAACATTCAGTACTTC,CASSLEGRKNIQYF
TRBV18,TRBJ2-5,many,.,TGTGCCAGCTCACCTCGCCTAAGAAGCGGAGAGACCCAGTACTTC,CASSPRLRSGETQYF
TRBV7-8,TRBJ2-7,few,TRBD1,TGTGCCAGCAGCCGTCAGGGCGCCGGGACAGCCTTTGGGGAGCAGTACTTC,CASSRQGAGTAFGEQYF
TRBV11-2,TRBJ2-7,few,.,TGTGCCAGCAGCTTCCCCGGACAATCCTACGAGCAGTACTTC,CASSFPGQSYEQYF
TRBV6-2/TRBV6-3,TRBJ2-5,many,.,TGTGCCAGCAGTTTCTCGGGACGCCGGAAGGAGACCCAGTACTTC,CASSFSGRRKETQYF
TRBV7-2,TRBJ2-5,few,.,TGTGCCAGCAGCTTAACCCGACAGACCCACTACCAGTCGACCCAGTACTTC,CASSLTRQTHYQSTQYF
TRBV28,TRBJ2-5,.,TRBD2,TGTGCCAGCAGTCCCCCGGGCGGGAGCTTTCAAGAGACCCAGTACTTC,CASSPPGGSFQETQYF
TRBV7-9,TRBJ1-2,few,.,TGTGCCAGCAGCTTTCCGGGGCGCGGGGACGGCTACACCTTC,CASSFPGRGDGYTF
TRBV29-1,TRBJ1-4,.,.,TGCAGCGTTACCCCGAGGGAATCTAATGAAAAACTGTTTTTT,CSVTPRESNEKLFF
TRBV28,TRBJ2-5,.,TRBD1,TGTGCCAGCAGACCCGGGACAGGGATAGAGACCCAGTACTTC,CASRPGTGIETQYF
TRBV5-1,TRBJ2-6,.,.,TGCGCCAGCAGCTTCGCTGGGGCCAACGTCCTGACTTTC,CASSFAGANVLTF
TRBV27,TRBJ1-5,few,.,TGTGCCAGCAGTTTTAGCAATCAGCCCCAGCATTTT,CASSFSNQPQHF
TRBV7-9,TRBJ1-5,few,TRBD1,TGTGCCAGCAGCACCAGGACAGGGTTTCAGCCCCAGCATTTT,CASSTRTGFQPQHF
TRBV20-1,TRBJ1-2,.,.,TGCAGTGCGTACACGGCGGACTATGGCTACACCTTC,CSAYTADYGYTF
TRBV16,TRBJ1-5,few,.,TGTGCCAGCAGCCAATATATAGGGCACGATCAGCCCCAGCATTTT,CASSQYIGHDQPQHF
TRBV27,TRBJ1-3,few,.,TGTGCCAGCCAGTCAGAGGGGTCCCCTGGAAACACCATATATTTT,CASQSEGSPGNTIYF
TRBV29-1,TRBJ2-3,many,.,TGCAGCGTTGAGCCCGTCGCTTCGGGGATAGAGGCAGATACGCAGTATTTT,CSVEPVASGIEADTQYF
TRBV6-9,TRBJ2-5,few,.,TGTGCCAGCAGTCTAAACTCACCAACAATCCAAGAGACCCAGTACTTC,CASSLNSPTIQETQYF
TRBV3-1,TRBJ2-1,.,TRBD2,TGTGCCAGCAGCCAAAGTCCGCCGGGACTAGCGGGACCCAGCTCCTACAATGAGCAGTTCTTC,CASSQSPPGLAGPSSYNEQFF
TRBV15,TRBJ2-1,.,TRBD2,TGTGCCACCAGCAGAGTGTGGGCGGGAGGGATCAATGAGCAGTTCTTC,CATSRVWAGGINEQFF
TRBV12-3/TRBV12-4,TRBJ2-1,.,TRBD2,TGTGCCAGCAAAGTACCGGGACTAGCGGGAGGCAATGAGCAGTTCTTC,CASKVPGLAGGNEQFF
TRBV20-1,TRBJ2-1,.,TRBD2,TGCAGTGCTAGAGTTCTAGCGGGAGTTAATGAGCAGTTCTTC,CSARVLAGVNEQFF
TRBV5-1,TRBJ1-2,few,.,TGCGCCAGCAGCTTGCAAGGGGGTCCTAACTATGGCTACACCTTC,CASSLQGGPNYGYTF
TRBV7-9,TRBJ2-7,few,TRBD2,TGTGCCAGCAGCTTAGGGGGCCGGCTAGCGGGCTACGAGCAGTACTTC,CASSLGGRLAGYEQYF
TRBV7-9,TRBJ2-1,.,.,TGTGCCAGCAGCTCCAGGGGAAGTCTCTACAATGAGCAGTTCTTC,CASSSRGSLYNEQFF
TRBV29-1,TRBJ2-1,few,TRBD1,TGCAGCGCCGGCCGACAGGGGAATGAGCAGTTCTTC,CSAGRQGNEQFF
TRBV29-1,TRBJ1-1,.,TRBD1,TGCAGCGTGGCCCCCGGGACAGGACCTGGCACTGAAGCTTTCTTT,CSVAPGTGPGTEAFF
TRBV3-1,TRBJ1-2,few,.,TGTGCCAGCAGCTCAACGTCCCACGGGGTCTATGGCTACACCTTC,CASSSTSHGVYGYTF
TRBV6-1,TRBJ1-2,.,.,TGTGCCAGCAGCCGCCTAGGGGACACACCCAACGGGGACTATGGCTACACCTTC,CASSRLGDTPNGDYGYTF
TRBV28,TRBJ2-7,few,.,TGTGCCAGCAGTTCCTGGCCCTACGAGCAGTACTTC,CASSSWPYEQYF
TRBV5-1,TRBJ1-1,few,.,TGCGCCAGCACAGATGACAGCTCGTCGAACACTGAAGCTTTCTTT,CASTDDSSSNTEAFF
TRBV5-1,TRBJ2-5,few,.,TGCGCCAGCAGCTCCGATTCGGGCCAAGAGACCCAGTACTTC,CASSSDSGQETQYF
TRBV20-1,TRBJ2-7,few,.,TGCAGTGCTAGAGATAGGCGGGGCGGCCTCCCCGGTCTCTACGAGCAGTACTTC,CSARDRRGGLPGLYEQYF
TRBV4-1,TRBJ2-1,.,TRBD1,TGCGCCAGCAGCCAAGAAGCACAGGGGTATTTGAGTGAGCAGTTCTTC,CASSQEAQGYLSEQFF
TRBV15,TRBJ1-1,few,.,TGTGCCACCAGCAGAGAAGGGGAAGCTTTCTTT,CATSREGEAFF
TRBV20-1,TRBJ2-7,.,TRBD2,TGCAGTGCTCAGACTAGCGGGAGGGCCGCTCACGAGCAGTACTTC,CSAQTSGRAAHEQYF
TRBV5-1,TRBJ2-2,many,TRBD1,TGCGCCAGCAGCGTAGGGGGCGCGACGGGGGAGCTGTTTTTT,CASSVGGATGELFF
TRBV5-6,TRBJ2-5,many,.,TGTGCCAGCAGCTTCTTTCTTAGCGGTGCCCAAGAGACCCAGTACTTC,CASSFFLSGAQETQYF
TRBV6-1,TRBJ1-1,few,.,TGTGCCAGCACCGGGACCCCCTTATCCTCGGCTGAAGCTTTCTTT,CASTGTPLSSAEAFF
TRBV10-3,TRBJ1-2,.,.,TGTGCCATCAGTGGGTTCGGGGGGCGCAGCTATGGCTACACCTTC,CAISGFGGRSYGYTF
TRBV5-1,TRBJ2-1,many,.,TGCGCCAGCAGCTTGCTCTCCAACGGCGACAATGAGCAGTTCTTC,CASSLLSNGDNEQFF
TRBV10-3,TRBJ2-7,.,.,TGTGCCATCAGGCCAGTCTCCCCTACCTACGAGCAGTACTTC,CAIRPVSPTYEQYF
TRBV4-1,TRBJ2-2,.,TRBD1,TGCGCCAGCAGCCAAGGGGGCACCGGGACAGCGAACACCGGGGAGCTGTTTTTT,CASSQGGTGTANTGELFF
TRBV27,TRBJ2-7,.,.,TGTGCCGCCGGGGCCTACGAGCAGTACTTC,CAAGAYEQYF
TRBV5-1,TRBJ1-5,.,.,TGCGCCAGCAGCTTGGAAGGGGCGGTCTATCAGCCCCAGCATTTT,CASSLEGAVYQPQHF
TRBV15,TRBJ1-2,few,TRBD1,TGTGCCACCAGCAGGGGCGGACAGGGGAACTATGGCTACACCTTC,CATSRGGQGNYGYTF
TRBV27,TRBJ2-1,few,TRBD2,TGTGCCAGCAGTTTCCCTAGCGGGTATAGCTCCTACAATGAGCAGTTCTTC,CASSFPSGYSSYNEQFF
TRBV4-1,TRBJ1-5,few,.,TGCGCCAGCAGCCCATCCCACGATGAGAGACAGCCCCAGCATTTT,CASSPSHDERQPQHF
TRBV14,TRBJ2-7,.,.,TGTGCCAGCAGCCAAGATTTTACAGGGAACTACGAGCAGTACTTC,CASSQDFTGNYEQYF
TRBV11-1,TRBJ2-7,many,.,TGTGCCAGCAGCCCACGGTGGGGACAACTACCTTTGCGAGACTACGAGCAGTACTTC,CASSPRWGQLPLRDYEQYF
TRBV7-2,TRBJ2-7,few,TRBD2,TGTGCCAGCAGCCTAAATAGCGGGAGAAGCTACGAGCAGTACTTC,CASSLNSGRSYEQYF
TRBV7-2,TRBJ2-6,few,.,TGTGCCAGCAGCTTAAATTGGGCTGGGGCCAACGTCCTGACTTTC,CASSLNWAGANVLTF
TRBV5-1,TRBJ2-7,few,.,TGCGCCAGCAGCTTTACGGGGCCAGGCGCCTACGAGCAGTACTTC,CASSFTGPGAYEQYF